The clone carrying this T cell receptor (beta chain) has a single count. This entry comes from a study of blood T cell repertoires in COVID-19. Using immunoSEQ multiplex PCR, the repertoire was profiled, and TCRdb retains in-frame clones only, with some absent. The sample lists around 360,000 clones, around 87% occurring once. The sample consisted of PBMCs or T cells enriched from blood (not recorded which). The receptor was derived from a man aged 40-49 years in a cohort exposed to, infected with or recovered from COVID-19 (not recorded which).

Here the CDR3 reads CASSLGIGTGYNEQFF. CDR3 coding DNA: TGCGCCAGCAGCTTAGGGATCGGGACAGGATACAATGAGCAGTTCTTC. The chain has TRBV5-1 and TRBJ2-1; 8 positions match TRBD1. The germline V gene has CDR1 SGHRS and CDR2 YFSETQ. The CDR3 covers 16 residues. Germline trimming cut 2 bases from V and 4 bases from J; bases unmatched to any gene: 8.